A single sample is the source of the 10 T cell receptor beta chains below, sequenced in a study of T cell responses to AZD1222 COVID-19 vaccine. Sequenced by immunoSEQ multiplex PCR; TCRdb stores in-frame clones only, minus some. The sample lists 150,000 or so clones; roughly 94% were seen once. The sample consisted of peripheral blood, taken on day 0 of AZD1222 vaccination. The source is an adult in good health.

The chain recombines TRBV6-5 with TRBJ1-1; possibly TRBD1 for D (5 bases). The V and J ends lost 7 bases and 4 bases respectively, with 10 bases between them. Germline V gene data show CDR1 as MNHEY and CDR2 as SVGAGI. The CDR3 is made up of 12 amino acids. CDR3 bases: TGTGCCAGCAAGCAGGGCCCCACTGAAGCTTTCTTT. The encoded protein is CASKQGPTEAFF.

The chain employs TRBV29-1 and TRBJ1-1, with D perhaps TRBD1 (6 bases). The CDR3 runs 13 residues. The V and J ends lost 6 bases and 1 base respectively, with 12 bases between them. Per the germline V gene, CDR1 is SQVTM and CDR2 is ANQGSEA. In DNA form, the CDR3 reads TGCAGCGTCCCGGGGGCGAGGAACACTGAAGCTTTCTTT. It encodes CSVPGARNTEAFF.

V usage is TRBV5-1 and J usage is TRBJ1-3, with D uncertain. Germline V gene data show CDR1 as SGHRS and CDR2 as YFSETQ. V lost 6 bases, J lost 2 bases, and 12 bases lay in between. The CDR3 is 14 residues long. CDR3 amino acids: CASTYESAGNTIYF. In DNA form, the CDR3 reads TGCGCCAGCACCTACGAGTCGGCTGGAAACACCATATATTTT.

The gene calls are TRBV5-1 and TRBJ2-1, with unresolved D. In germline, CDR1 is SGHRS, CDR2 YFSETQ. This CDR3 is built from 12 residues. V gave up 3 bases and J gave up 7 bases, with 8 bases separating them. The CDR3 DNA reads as TGCGCCAGCAGCTCCCTGGGGAATGAGCAGTTCTTC. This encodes CASSSLGNEQFF. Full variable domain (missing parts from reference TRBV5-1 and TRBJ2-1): KAGVTQTPRYLIKTRGQQVTLSCSPISGHRSVSWYQQTPGQGLQFLFEYFSETQRNKGNFPGRFSGRQFSNSRSEMNVSTLELGDSALYLCASSSLGNEQFFGPGTRLTVL.

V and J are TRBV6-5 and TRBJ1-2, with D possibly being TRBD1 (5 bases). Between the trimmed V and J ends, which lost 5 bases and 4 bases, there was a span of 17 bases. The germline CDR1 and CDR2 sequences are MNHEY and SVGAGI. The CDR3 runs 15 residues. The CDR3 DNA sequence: TGTGCCAGCAGTCGGTACGCACAGGAGTCCTATGGCTACACCTTC. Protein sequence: CASSRYAQESYGYTF.

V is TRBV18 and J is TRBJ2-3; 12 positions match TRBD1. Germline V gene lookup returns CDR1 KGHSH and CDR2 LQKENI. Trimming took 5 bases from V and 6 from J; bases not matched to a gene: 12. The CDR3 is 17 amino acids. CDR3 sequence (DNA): TGTGCCAGCTCAACAGAGGCTGGGACAGGGGGCGAGGATACGCAGTATTTT. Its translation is CASSTEAGTGGEDTQYF.

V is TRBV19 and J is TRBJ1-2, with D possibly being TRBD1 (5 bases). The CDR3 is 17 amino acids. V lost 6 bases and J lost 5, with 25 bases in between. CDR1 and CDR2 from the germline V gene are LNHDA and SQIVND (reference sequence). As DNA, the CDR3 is TGTGCCAGTAGGCCCTCGGGGCGACACATCACGGCGTATGGCTACACCTTC. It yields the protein CASRPSGRHITAYGYTF.

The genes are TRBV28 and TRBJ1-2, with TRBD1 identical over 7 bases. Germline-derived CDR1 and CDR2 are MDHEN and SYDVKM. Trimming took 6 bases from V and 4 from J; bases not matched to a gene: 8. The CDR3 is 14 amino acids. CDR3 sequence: CASSPTGLSYGYTF. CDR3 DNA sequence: TGTGCCAGCAGCCCGACAGGGCTATCCTATGGCTACACCTTC.

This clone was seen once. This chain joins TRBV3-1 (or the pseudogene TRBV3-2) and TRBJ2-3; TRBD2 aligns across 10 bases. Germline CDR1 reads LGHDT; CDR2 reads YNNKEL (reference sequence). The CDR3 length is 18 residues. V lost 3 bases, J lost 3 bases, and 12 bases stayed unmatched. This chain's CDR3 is CASSHQAGGRGETDTQYF. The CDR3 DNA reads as TGTGCCAGCAGCCATCAAGCGGGGGGGCGAGGCGAGACAGATACGCAGTATTTT.

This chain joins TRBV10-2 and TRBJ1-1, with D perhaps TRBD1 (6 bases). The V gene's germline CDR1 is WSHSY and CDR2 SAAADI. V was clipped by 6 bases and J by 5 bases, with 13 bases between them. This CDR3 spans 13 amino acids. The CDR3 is CASRLGARTEAFF. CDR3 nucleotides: TGCGCCAGCAGGTTGGGGGCGCGAACTGAAGCTTTCTTT.